This record looks at one T cell receptor beta chain sequence and its context. The entry originates in a study of T cells in Graves' hyperthyroidism and ophthalmopathy. From RNA transcripts, TCR beta CDR3 regions were amplified. The TCR CDR3 was amplified in a first-round RT-PCR using the HTBI primer set. TCRdb itself ran the multiplex PCR reads through MiXCR, one entry per CDR3 protein. The sample records some 720,000 distinct CDR3 sequences, about a sixth being singletons. Germline CDR1 is MNHNS and CDR2 is SASEGT. The CDR3 runs 13 residues. With V trimmed by 5 bases and J by 7 bases, 7 bases remained unmatched.

The chain employs TRBV6-1 and TRBJ1-2; 7 positions match TRBD1. Material: blood. The TCR comes from a young man with Graves' hyperthyroidism. For the CDR3, the DNA is TGTGCCAGCAGTCCGACAGGGAGGGGTGGCTACACCTTC. It yields the protein CASSPTGRGGYTF.